The sequence of this TCR beta chain was determined in a study of T-cell reconstitution after alpha-beta-depleted transplantation in children (dated by TCRdb to 2015 to 2016). Regarding the study in general: Using TCR repertoire profiling, the study quantitatively followed how T-cell immune reconstitution unfolded in children after TCRalphabeta/CD19-depleted allogeneic hematopoietic cell transplantation.

This clonotype appeared many times. This clone's antigen is unknown. No base quality information exists; no much larger clone differs at one position. This specimen's treatment or condition label, interpreted: allogeneic hematopoietic cell transplantation with graft depleted of TCRalphabeta T cells and CD19 B cells. The transplant recipients were children given TCRalphabeta/CD19-depleted allogeneic hematopoietic cell grafts. Libraries were constructed by PCR. The sample was run on an Illumina HiSeq 2500. TCR libraries were prepared with molecular barcoding, using unique molecular identifiers to normalize TCRbeta repertoire quantification. TCRdb reprocessing: public reads trimmed at Q25 with fastp, clones called with MiXCR, in-frame beta chains kept. A single entry per CDR3 protein holds the most common genes and DNA from its merged rows. Recorded for this sample are approximately 350,000 distinct CDR3 sequences; roughly 17% of them occurred a single time. Just over 40% of the sample goes to the ten largest clones.

What the research found in general, with its limitations: Hyperexpanded clone frequencies declined over subsequent months; after one year, T-cell counts and TCRbeta diversity were mostly attributed to newly produced T cells. In some patients, the high TCRbeta diversity seen at day 60 was put down to recipient T cells and intrathymic progenitors that had survived conditioning. The apparently early alphabetaT-cell count recovery about two months after transplant was reportedly dependent on only several hundred rapidly expanded clones derived from non-depleted graft cells.

The TCR was taken from a male patient aged 2 to 10 who had a stem cell transplant for acute lymphoblastic leukemia, so the T cells may come from the graft donor. The specimen comprised PBMCs, mostly from graft donor cells, sampled 360 days after TCRalphabeta/CD19-depleted stem cell transplant.

CDR3 sequence: CASSWDLYEQYF. The DNA is TGCGCCAGCAGCTGGGACCTCTACGAGCAGTACTTC. Rearrangement joined TRBV5-1 to TRBJ2-7; the D call is tentative, TRBD1 or TRBD2, as each matches 5 bases. V and J lose 3 bases and 3 bases, and a span of 7 bases separates them. Taken from cysteine to phenylalanine, the CDR3 has 12 residues. Only the CDR3 DNA stays, 36 bases, in frame from base 1. The germline V gene sets CDR1 to SGHRS and CDR2 to YFSETQ.